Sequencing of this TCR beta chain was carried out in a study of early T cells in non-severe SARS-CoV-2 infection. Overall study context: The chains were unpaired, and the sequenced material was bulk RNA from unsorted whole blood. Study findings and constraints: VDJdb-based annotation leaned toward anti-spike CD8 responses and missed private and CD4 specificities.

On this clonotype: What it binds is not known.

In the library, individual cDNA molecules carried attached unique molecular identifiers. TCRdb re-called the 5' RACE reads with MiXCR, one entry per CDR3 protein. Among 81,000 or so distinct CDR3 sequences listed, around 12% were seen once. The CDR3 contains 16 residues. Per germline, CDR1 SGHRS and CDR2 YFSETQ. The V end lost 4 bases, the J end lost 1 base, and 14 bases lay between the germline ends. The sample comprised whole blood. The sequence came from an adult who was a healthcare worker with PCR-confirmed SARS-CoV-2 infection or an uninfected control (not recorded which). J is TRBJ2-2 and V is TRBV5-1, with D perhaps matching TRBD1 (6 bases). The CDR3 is CASSSLATGNTGELFF. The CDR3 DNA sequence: TGCGCCAGCAGCAGTCTCGCGACAGGGAACACCGGGGAGCTGTTTTTT.